Shown below are 26 T cell receptor beta chains from a single sample sequenced in a study of blood T cell repertoires in COVID-19. The protocol was immunoSEQ multiplex PCR, while the TCRdb copy is restricted to in-frame clones and leaves out a portion. The sample contains hundreds of thousands of clones, around 87% of which appear only once. The sample comprised peripheral blood. The source of these receptors is a woman in her forties or fifties with active or convalescent COVID-19.

The chain couples TRBV30 to TRBJ1-3; TRBD1 is a possible D gene (6 bases). Germline assignment: CDR1 GTSNPN and CDR2 SVGIG (reference sequence). Trimming took 8 bases from V and 4 from J, leaving 12 bases between them. The CDR3 is 12 amino acids. This CDR3 reads CAGGALGNTIYF. The CDR3 nucleotides are TGTGCCGGGGGGGCATTGGGAAACACCATATATTTT.

The chain employs TRBV5-4 and TRBJ1-2; 11 bases are a match to TRBD1. From germline, CDR1 is SGHNT and CDR2 YYREEE (reference sequence). This CDR3 has 14 amino acids. The ends lost 3 bases at V and 4 bases at J; junction bases unmatched: 2. The CDR3 reads CASSWDRGIYGYTF. The CDR3 nucleotides read TGTGCCAGCAGCTGGGACAGGGGGATCTATGGCTACACCTTC.

V usage is TRBV10-3 and J usage is TRBJ2-1; 11 bases map to TRBD1. The CDR3 contains 14 residues. J was trimmed by 6 bases and V by 11 bases; bases with no gene match: 9. The germline V gene encodes CDR1 ENHRY and CDR2 SYGVKD. In nucleotides, the CDR3 is TGTGCCGTCTCTCCGGGACAGGGGGGCAATGAGCAGTTCTTC. Translating gives CAVSPGQGGNEQFF.

CDR3 DNA: TGTGCCATCAGTGAGTCTACGGGACAGGGAAAAGGCTACACCTTC. Its protein product is CAISESTGQGKGYTF. This chain connects TRBV10-3 to TRBJ1-2, with 9 bases fitting TRBD1. The V segment lost 0 bases and the J segment 8 bases; nucleotides outside the gene matches: 7. The CDR3 has 15 amino acids. Germline V gives CDR1 ENHRY, CDR2 SYGVKD.

This clone has a single count. This chain uses TRBV7-2 with TRBJ2-3; 12 bases align to TRBD2. Germline CDR1 and CDR2: SGHTA and FQGNSA. The V gene end was trimmed by 3 bases and the J gene end by 0 bases; junction bases not matched to a gene: 7. The CDR3 has 18 amino acids. CDR3 DNA: TGTGCCAGCAGCTTTCGTCTAGCGGGAGGGCCTAGCACAGATACGCAGTATTTT. Its protein product is CASSFRLAGGPSTDTQYF.

The V and J genes are TRBV18 and TRBJ1-3, with 8 bases that match TRBD1. Germline V CDR1 and CDR2: KGHSH, LQKENI. The CDR3 consists of 17 residues. The J segment lost 2 bases and the V segment lost 3 bases, leaving 9 bases of the junction unmatched. CDR3 sequence: CASSPTRQGPTGNTIYF. The CDR3 DNA is TGTGCCAGCTCACCCACGAGACAGGGGCCCACTGGAAACACCATATATTTT.

The rearrangement links TRBV6-5 to TRBJ2-1; the D gene is possibly TRBD2 (6 bases). Trimming removed 4 bases from V and 6 bases from J, with 13 bases in between. The CDR3 covers 14 residues. CDR1 is MNHEY, CDR2 SVGAGI, per germline. The CDR3 is CASSLGGQANEQFF. CDR3 nucleotide sequence: TGTGCCAGCAGTTTGGGAGGACAAGCCAATGAGCAGTTCTTC.

The CDR3: CASSHGDSGLNTGELFF. The CDR3 coding sequence is TGTGCCAGCAGCCATGGGGACAGTGGGTTAAACACCGGGGAGCTGTTTTTT. V gene TRBV3-1 (or the pseudogene TRBV3-2) combines with J gene TRBJ2-2; 7 bases match TRBD1. Germline V CDR1 and CDR2: LGHDT, YNNKEL (reference sequence). With V trimmed by 3 bases and J by 2 bases, 9 bases remained unmatched. This CDR3 is built from 17 residues.

V is TRBV10-3 and J is TRBJ1-5; 7 bases fit TRBD1. This CDR3 spans 14 amino acids. Germline CDR1 reads ENHRY; CDR2 reads SYGVKD. The J segment lost 3 bases and the V segment lost 4 bases, leaving 3 bases of the junction unmatched. For the CDR3, the DNA is TGTGCCATCAGTGGGACAGGCCTCAATCAGCCCCAGCATTTT. Amino acids: CAISGTGLNQPQHF.

CDR3 nucleotide sequence: TGCGCCAGCAGCCAAGATCTCGGTACCTACGAGCAGTACTTC. This gives the protein CASSQDLGTYEQYF. The chain links TRBV4-1 to TRBJ2-7, with no clear D. From germline, CDR1 is MGHRA and CDR2 YSYEKL. The V end lost 0 bases, the J end lost 2 bases, and 8 bases lay between the germline ends. The CDR3 loop spans 14 amino acids.

Concerning this clone: Sequence at one end of the junction differs from germline and may be a read error. V gene TRBV7-7 combines with J gene TRBJ2-3, with 10 bases aligning to TRBD1. Germline V CDR1 and CDR2: SSHAT, FNYEAQ (reference sequence). The CDR3 spans 15 residues. CDR3 region: CASSSSGTGEDTQYF. CDR3 sequence (DNA): TGTGCTAGCAGCTCCAGCGGGACAGGGGAAGATACGCAGTATTTT.

Regarding this clone: This sample includes further DNA sequences coding for the same CDR3. The rearrangement joins TRBV7-2 to TRBJ1-2; tentative D call: TRBD1 (6 bases). Deletions cut 2 bases from V and 2 bases from J, with 9 bases between. Germline assignment: CDR1 SGHTA and CDR2 FQGNSA. The CDR3 has 14 amino acids. CDR3 protein: CASSLTGTNYGYTF. The CDR3 region has the DNA TGTGCCAGCAGCTTAACCGGGACAAACTATGGCTACACCTTC. Full variable domain (outside the CDR3, taken from reference TRBV7-2 and TRBJ1-2): GAGVSQSPSNKVTEKGKDVELRCDPISGHTALYWYRQSLGQGLEFLIYFQGNSAPDKSGLPSDRFSAERTGGSVSTLTIQRTQQEDSAVYLCASSLTGTNYGYTFGSGTRLTVV.

This chain links TRBV12-5 with TRBJ2-4; TRBD1 is a possible D gene (6 bases). V gave up 2 bases and J gave up 2 bases, with 16 bases separating them. Germline-derived CDR1 and CDR2 are LGHNT and FRNRAP. The CDR3 has 17 amino acids. The DNA of the CDR3 is TGTGCTAGTGGTTTGATTACAACAGGGTTGCCCAAAAACATTCAGTACTTC. Amino acid sequence: CASGLITTGLPKNIQYF.

This clone has only one observation. This chain uses TRBV7-9 with TRBJ2-2; D remains unclear. CDR1 and CDR2 (germline): SEHNR, FQNEAQ (reference sequence). V lost 1 base and J 6 bases, leaving 9 bases between the germline ends. The CDR3 length is 14 residues. The CDR3 protein is CASSLVSLAGELFF. CDR3 coding DNA: TGTGCCAGCAGCTTAGTGTCACTTGCCGGGGAGCTGTTTTTT.

The rearrangement uses TRBV5-4 and TRBJ1-1; D is ambiguous. The CDR3 sequence is 12 residues long. From germline, CDR1 is SGHNT and CDR2 YYREEE (reference sequence). Between the trimmed V and J ends, which lost 1 base and 10 bases, there was a span of 11 bases. CDR3 sequence (DNA): TGTGCCAGCAGCTTGTGGGATGGAGGAGCTTTCTTT. Its translation: CASSLWDGGAFF. Drawing the rest from reference TRBV5-4 and TRBJ1-1, the complete variable domain is ETGVTQSPTHLIKTRGQQVTLRCSSQSGHNTVSWYQQALGQGPQFIFQYYREEENGRGNFPPRFSGLQFPNYSSELNVNALELDDSALYLCASSLWDGGAFFGQGTRLTVV.

The chain is built from TRBV5-1 and TRBJ2-1; TRBD2 matches 10 bases. The CDR3 is 16 amino acids. V gave up 4 bases and J gave up 4 bases; unmatched junction bases: 8. The germline V gene encodes CDR1 SGHRS and CDR2 YFSETQ. CDR3 bases: TGCGCCAGCAGCGAACTCTGGACTAGCGGATACAATGAGCAGTTCTTC. Its translation: CASSELWTSGYNEQFF.

The J gene is TRBJ2-2, the V gene TRBV7-9; D is ambiguous. V lost 1 base, J lost 0 bases, and 9 bases lay in between. The CDR3 totals 16 residues. CDR1 and CDR2 (germline): SEHNR, FQNEAQ (reference sequence). CDR3 nucleotide sequence: TGTGCCAGCAGCTTAGGCCCGGTCACGAACACCGGGGAGCTGTTTTTT. Its protein product is CASSLGPVTNTGELFF.

This chain links TRBV19 with TRBJ2-6; the match to TRBD2 covers 8 bases. There are 18 residues in the CDR3. CDR1 and CDR2 (germline): LNHDA, SQIVND (reference sequence). After removal of 4 bases from V and 0 bases from J, the junction contained 8 bases not matched to a gene. The CDR3 bases are TGTGCCAGTAGTAGGGGCGGGGGGAGCCTCTCTGGGGCCAACGTCCTGACTTTC. Its translation: CASSRGGGSLSGANVLTF.

The chain recombines TRBV3-1 (or the pseudogene TRBV3-2) with TRBJ2-1, with D maybe TRBD2 (5 bases). Germline CDR1 reads LGHDT; CDR2 reads YNNKEL (reference sequence). This CDR3 contains 17 residues. Trimming stripped 0 bases from V and 7 bases from J, with 19 bases between. The CDR3 DNA sequence: TGTGCCAGCAGCCAAGAGGTCGGACTCCGGGCTATGAATGAGCAGTTCTTC. This codes for CASSQEVGLRAMNEQFF.

DNA for the CDR3: TGCGCCAGCAGCTTGGCTCCTTCCCGCTCTGGAAACACCATATATTTT. Translation gives CASSLAPSRSGNTIYF. The rearrangement links TRBV5-1 to TRBJ1-3; D gene unclear. CDR3 length equals 16 residues. V lost 0 bases, J lost 0 bases, and 10 bases lay in between. Germline CDR1 SGHRS, CDR2 YFSETQ.

The CDR3 is CASRPRGEGLHFGYTF. CDR3 sequence (DNA): TGTGCCAGCAGACCCCGGGGGGAGGGACTTCACTTTGGCTACACCTTC. The chain couples TRBV28 to TRBJ1-2; weak D call: TRBD1 (5 bases). CDR1 is MDHEN, CDR2 SYDVKM, per germline. V lost 6 bases, J lost 7 bases, and 24 bases lay in between. The CDR3 has 16 amino acids.

The chain joins TRBV28 to TRBJ1-6; no reliable D call. The CDR3 runs to 11 residues. V gave up 7 bases and J gave up 7 bases, with 5 bases separating them. The germline V gene encodes CDR1 MDHEN and CDR2 SYDVKM. The CDR3 nucleotides are TGTGCCAGCACCCAGAATTCACCCCTCCACTTT. Amino acid sequence: CASTQNSPLHF.

The chain uses TRBV30 and TRBJ1-2; no reliable D call. The ends were cut back, 3 bases at V and 0 bases at J, with 8 bases in the middle. The germline CDR1 and CDR2 sequences are GTSNPN and SVGIG (reference sequence). This CDR3 spans 13 amino acids. CDR3 amino acids: CAWRGQANYGYTF. CDR3 coding DNA: TGTGCCTGGAGGGGCCAGGCTAACTATGGCTACACCTTC.

To note about this clone: The junction departs from the called germline gene at one end, perhaps through a read error. V and J are TRBV19 and TRBJ1-2; D gene uncertain. This CDR3 spans 15 amino acids. Germline V lookup: CDR1 LNHDA, CDR2 SQIVND (reference sequence). For the CDR3, the DNA is TGTGCAAGTAGTTCACGGAAGGGAGACTTCTATGGCTACACCTTC. Its translation: CASSSRKGDFYGYTF.

The chain uses TRBV6-4 and TRBJ1-1; the match to TRBD1 covers 9 bases. Losses at the gene ends were 8 bases for V and 3 bases for J; bases not matched to a gene: 4. The CDR3 consists of 13 residues. Germline CDR1 is MRHNA and CDR2 is SNTAGT. Here the CDR3 DNA reads TGTGCCAGCCGGGACAGGGCGGACACTGAAGCTTTCTTT. It codes for CASRDRADTEAFF.

The chain couples TRBV30 to TRBJ2-3, with 9 bases matching TRBD2. The CDR3 runs 14 residues. Trimming at V came to 2 bases and at J to 4 bases, leaving 4 bases not matched to a gene. Germline V gene lookup returns CDR1 GTSNPN and CDR2 SVGIG (reference sequence). As DNA, the CDR3 is TGTGCCTGGAGTATGAGCGGGAGGTCAGATACGCAGTATTTT. As protein: CAWSMSGRSDTQYF.